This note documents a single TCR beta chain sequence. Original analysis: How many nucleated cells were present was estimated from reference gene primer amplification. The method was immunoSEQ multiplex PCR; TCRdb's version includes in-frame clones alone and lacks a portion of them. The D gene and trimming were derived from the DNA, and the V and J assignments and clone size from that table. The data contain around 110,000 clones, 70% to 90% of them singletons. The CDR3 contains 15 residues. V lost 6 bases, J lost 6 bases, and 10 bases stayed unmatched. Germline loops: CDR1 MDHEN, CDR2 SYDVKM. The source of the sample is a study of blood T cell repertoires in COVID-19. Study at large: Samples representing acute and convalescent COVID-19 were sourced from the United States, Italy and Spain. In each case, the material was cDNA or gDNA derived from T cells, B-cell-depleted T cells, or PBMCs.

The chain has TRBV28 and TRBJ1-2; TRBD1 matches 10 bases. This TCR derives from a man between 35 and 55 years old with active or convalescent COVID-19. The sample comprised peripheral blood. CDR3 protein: CASSRPGQGKHGYTF. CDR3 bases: TGTGCCAGCAGCCGCCCGGGACAGGGGAAACATGGCTACACCTTC.